The 24 T cell receptor beta chains in this list originate from one sample, sequenced in a study of T cells in tuberculosis. The assay was immunoSEQ multiplex PCR, and TCRdb's table has in-frame clones only and misses some. Of about 45,000 clones listed, approximately 94% are singletons. Sequencing used PBMCs. These receptor sequences come from a donor between 10 and 35 years old with latent tuberculosis or without tuberculosis infection. Some clones in this sample may be carry-over from other donors' samples.

The chain links TRBV30 to TRBJ2-5; 11 bases line up with TRBD2. CDR1 and CDR2 from the germline V gene are GTSNPN and SVGIG (reference sequence). The CDR3 loop spans 16 amino acids. J lost 1 base, V lost 8 bases, and 12 bases had no gene match. The CDR3 spells CAASPRTSGPQETQYF. The CDR3 coding sequence is TGTGCCGCAAGTCCTCGGACTAGCGGGCCCCAAGAGACCCAGTACTTC.

This sequence joins TRBV28 and TRBJ1-1, with unresolved D. The CDR3 runs to 12 residues. Trimming took off 7 bases at V and 4 bases at J, with 10 bases between the two ends. Germline assignment: CDR1 MDHEN and CDR2 SYDVKM. As DNA, the CDR3 is TGTGCCAGCACCCCTTCTACCACTGAAGCTTTCTTT. It translates to CASTPSTTEAFF.

The chain employs TRBV10-2 and TRBJ2-3, with 8 bases matching TRBD1. V was clipped by 2 bases and J by 5 bases; unmatched bases: 9. The CDR3 is 16 residues long. Germline CDR1 reads WSHSY; CDR2 reads SAAADI. The CDR3 DNA sequence: TGCGCCAGCAGTGAGCAAGACAGGGGATGGGGAGATACGCAGTATTTT. Its translation: CASSEQDRGWGDTQYF.

The genes are TRBV4-3 and TRBJ2-3, with a weak D call TRBD2 (6 bases). Germline V lookup: CDR1 LGHNA, CDR2 YSLEER. V lost 0 bases, J lost 5 bases, and 9 bases lay in between. CDR3 length equals 14 residues. The CDR3 coding sequence is TGCGCCAGCAGCCAAGAAATGGAGGGAGATACGCAGTATTTT. Translating gives CASSQEMEGDTQYF.

The V and J genes are TRBV9 and TRBJ1-2; a possible D gene is TRBD1 (5 bases). CDR1 and CDR2 from the germline V gene are SGDLS and YYNGEE. V was clipped by 4 bases and J by 4 bases, with 11 bases between them. This CDR3 contains 13 residues. The CDR3 here is CASSKTTVYGYTF. As DNA, the CDR3 is TGTGCCAGCAGCAAAACGACAGTCTATGGCTACACCTTC. Complete variable domain (other parts from reference TRBV9 and TRBJ1-2): DSGVTQTPKHLITATGQRVTLRCSPRSGDLSVYWYQQSLDQGLQFLIQYYNGEERAKGNILERFSAQQFPDLHSELNLSSLELGDSALYFCASSKTTVYGYTFGSGTRLTVV.

The chain uses TRBV28 and TRBJ2-7, with D perhaps TRBD1 (6 bases). The CDR3 loop spans 14 amino acids. Germline CDR1 is MDHEN and CDR2 is SYDVKM. Trimming took 6 bases from V and 9 from J, leaving 21 bases between them. The CDR3 region has the DNA TGTGCCAGCAGGTCACAGGGTGGGGTGAATTGGCAGTACTTC. Translation gives CASRSQGGVNWQYF.

The chain combines TRBV6-5 with TRBJ1-4; the D is unclear. Germline CDR1 reads MNHEY; CDR2 reads SVGAGI. This CDR3 has 15 amino acids. V was pared by 5 bases and J by 0 bases, with 10 bases between. The CDR3 coding sequence is TGTGCCAGCAGTCTGACATTTGCAACTAATGAAAAACTGTTTTTT. Amino acid sequence: CASSLTFATNEKLFF.

This clone appeared a single time. The chain is built from TRBV4-1 and TRBJ2-7; D perhaps matches TRBD1 (6 bases). The CDR3 consists of 15 residues. V was clipped by 6 bases and J by 1 base, with 16 bases between them. From germline, CDR1 is MGHRA and CDR2 YSYEKL. Written as DNA, the CDR3 is TGCGCCAGCAGTCCACAGGGAGTCCCTTCCTACGAGCAGTACTTC. This codes for CASSPQGVPSYEQYF.

This chain links TRBV30 with TRBJ1-4; D might be TRBD1 (5 bases). Deletions cut 2 bases from V and 0 bases from J, with 10 bases between. CDR3 length: 15 amino acids. Per the germline V gene, CDR1 is GTSNPN and CDR2 is SVGIG (reference sequence). The CDR3 nucleotides read TGTGCCTGGAGTACTCCGACAGCAACTAATGAAAAACTGTTTTTT. Translated: CAWSTPTATNEKLFF.

The chain joins TRBV10-2 to TRBJ1-2; D is perhaps TRBD1 (5 bases). The CDR3 is 13 amino acids. Trimming cost V 8 bases and J 5 bases, with 15 bases left between them. Germline-derived CDR1 and CDR2 are WSHSY and SAAADI. CDR3 in DNA: TGCGCCAGCGCCCTTGGGGGGGTTTATGGCTACACCTTC. It encodes CASALGGVYGYTF.

The chain employs TRBV16 and TRBJ1-2; D unclear. CDR3 length equals 15 residues. Trimming removed 1 base at V and 6 bases at J, with 15 bases between. CDR1 is KGHSY, CDR2 FQNENV, per germline. CDR3 in amino acids: CASSQLGESSDGYTF. DNA for the CDR3: TGTGCCAGCAGCCAATTGGGAGAGTCAAGCGATGGCTACACCTTC.

This clone has just one count. The V and J genes are TRBV4-2 and TRBJ2-3; 9 bases are a match to TRBD1. The length of the CDR3 is 14 residues. Germline loops: CDR1 LGHNA, CDR2 YNFKEQ. J was trimmed by 5 bases and V by 4 bases; bases with no gene match: 4. CDR3 nucleotide sequence: TGTGCCAGCAGCCCCGGGACAGGGTTAGATACGCAGTATTTT. Translation: CASSPGTGLDTQYF.

The chain carries TRBV5-4 and TRBJ2-1; 13 nucleotides match TRBD2. The CDR3 covers 15 residues. Trimming took 4 bases from V and 7 from J; bases not matched to a gene: 5. Germline V gene data show CDR1 as SGHNT and CDR2 as YYREEE (reference sequence). The CDR3 DNA follows: TGTGCCAGCAGCAGAGGACTAGCGGGAGTAAATGAGCAGTTCTTC. It yields the protein CASSRGLAGVNEQFF.

A single count supports this clone. V and J are TRBV9 and TRBJ2-6; 8 nucleotides align to TRBD2. Trimming removed 6 bases from V and 3 bases from J; junction bases left unmatched: 5. CDR1 and CDR2 from the germline V gene are SGDLS and YYNGEE. This CDR3 is 15 amino acids long. This CDR3 is CASKSGGNGANVLTF. CDR3 sequence (DNA): TGTGCCAGCAAAAGCGGGGGTAATGGGGCCAACGTCCTGACTTTC.

For the CDR3, the DNA is TGTGCCAGCAGTCCTCACCCGGGGACTAGCGGGGTTGAGCAGTTCTTC. Encoded protein: CASSPHPGTSGVEQFF. This chain connects TRBV28 to TRBJ2-1, with TRBD2 matching 13 bases. Germline values: CDR1 MDHEN, CDR2 SYDVKM. The junction had 10 bases not matched to a gene; V was cut back by 5 bases and J by 9 bases. This CDR3 is 16 amino acids long.

This chain links TRBV15 with TRBJ1-1, with a tentative D call TRBD1 (6 bases). The V gene's germline CDR1 is LNHNV and CDR2 YYDKDF (reference sequence). Trimming took off 5 bases at V and 5 bases at J, with 18 bases between the two ends. CDR3 length: 15 amino acids. The DNA for the CDR3 is TGTGCCACCAGCTCATTCCCGGTAGGGGGTACTGAAGCTTTCTTT. Amino acids: CATSSFPVGGTEAFF.

The chain recombines TRBV7-3 with TRBJ2-3; 8 bases align to TRBD2. J was trimmed by 7 bases and V by 5 bases; bases with no gene match: 14. This CDR3 is built from 16 residues. The V gene's germline CDR1 is SGHTA and CDR2 FQGTGA. For the CDR3, the DNA is TGTGCCAGCAGCCTAGAGGGTGCGGGACTAGTGAATACGCAGTATTTT. It specifies CASSLEGAGLVNTQYF.

J is TRBJ2-2 and V is TRBV5-1; TRBD2 matches 9 bases. V lost 1 base to trimming and J lost 2 bases; unmatched junction nucleotides: 15. Germline CDR1 reads SGHRS; CDR2 reads YFSETQ. The CDR3 is made up of 20 amino acids. The CDR3 region is CASSLRQAGGLRTNTGELFF. For the CDR3, the DNA is TGCGCCAGCAGCTTGAGGCAAGCGGGAGGACTCCGAACTAACACCGGGGAGCTGTTTTTT.

The rearrangement links TRBV2 to TRBJ2-1; 9 bases agree with TRBD2. This CDR3 is 16 amino acids long. The germline V gene encodes CDR1 SNHLY and CDR2 FYNNEI. The J segment lost 2 bases and the V segment lost 4 bases, leaving 6 bases of the junction unmatched. Here the CDR3 reads CASSVRLADTYNEQFF. In nucleotides, the CDR3 is TGTGCCAGCAGTGTAAGACTAGCGGATACCTACAATGAGCAGTTCTTC.

The count of this clone is one. The chain combines TRBV25-1 with TRBJ2-7, with TRBD1 identical over 8 bases. The CDR3 covers 14 residues. Germline V CDR1 and CDR2: MGHDK, SYGVNS. Trimming took 3 bases from V and 7 from J; bases not matched to a gene: 8. The CDR3 loop reads CASSDPGTGPEQYF. The CDR3, as DNA: TGTGCCAGCAGTGATCCCGGGACAGGACCTGAGCAGTACTTC.

CDR3 residues: CASSFEGRYYEQYF. Here the CDR3 DNA reads TGTGCCAGCAGCTTCGAGGGTAGGTACTACGAGCAGTACTTC. The chain carries TRBV11-2 and TRBJ2-7; weak D call: TRBD2 (5 bases). Trimming shortened V by 3 bases and J by 3 bases, and 12 bases separated the two germline ends. The CDR3 covers 14 residues. Germline V lookup: CDR1 SGHAT, CDR2 FQNNGV.

The chain employs TRBV5-4 and TRBJ2-2; the match to TRBD1 covers 8 bases. Per germline, CDR1 SGHNT and CDR2 YYREEE (reference sequence). Trimming at V came to 1 base and at J to 7 bases, leaving 6 bases not matched to a gene. This CDR3 is built from 15 residues. CDR3: CASSLLQGASGELFF. The CDR3 DNA follows: TGTGCCAGCAGCTTGCTTCAGGGGGCAAGCGGGGAGCTGTTTTTT.

This sequence joins TRBV25-1 and TRBJ1-2; possibly TRBD1 for D (5 bases). Trimming shortened V by 0 bases and J by 7 bases, and 18 bases separated the two germline ends. The CDR3 length is 16 residues. Germline CDR1 is MGHDK and CDR2 is SYGVNS. The CDR3: CASSEYAAGRSGGYTF. The CDR3 nucleotides read TGTGCCAGCAGTGAATATGCGGCAGGGCGGAGTGGTGGCTACACCTTC.

This clone occurred once. The chain recombines TRBV14 with TRBJ2-2, with 10 bases matching TRBD1. This CDR3 is built from 19 residues. Germline values: CDR1 SGHDN, CDR2 FVKESK. V dropped 4 bases and J dropped 3; count of bases not matched to a gene: 14. CDR3 protein: CASSPTTVLTGGHTGELFF. The DNA for the CDR3 is TGTGCCAGCAGCCCAACTACCGTTCTGACAGGGGGCCACACCGGGGAGCTGTTTTTT.